Listed below are T cell receptor beta chains from one sample, sequenced in a study of cytomegalovirus exposure and HLA in healthy donors. Here immunoSEQ multiplex PCR was the method, and the copy in TCRdb shows in-frame clones only, minus some. This table has over 150,000 clones, roughly 77% appearing once. Sequenced material: PBMCs. These receptors were taken from a middle-aged woman in good health and CMV-seropositive. Both conserved end residues are part of each CDR3. Rows may omit the clone size; those that give it use once, few, many or a size class.

v_call clone_size cdr3_aa
TRBV6-5 few CASSHRDTDYGYTF
TRBV14 NA CASSQGDRASYEQYF
TRBV7-8 NA CASRTVGGPEAGNTIYF
TRBV7-2 NA CASTRFGRDTEAFF
TRBV11-3 NA CASSSGYEQYF
TRBV6-5 few CASAIQGVGEKLFF
TRBV27 NA CASSTGLAGDGDTGELFF
TRBV5-1 NA CASSPSRSGYEQYF
TRBV10-3 NA CANLGVAGDQETQYF
TRBV4-3 NA CASSQEWGVGSAGANVLTF
TRBV19 once CASSMWDRQNIQYF
TRBV11-2 NA CASSFRGGLEAFF
TRBV6-1 NA CASSEAGGFGEKLFF
TRBV5-1 NA CASSLERGTEAFF
TRBV6-1 NA CASLETSSREQYF
TRBV15 NA CATSRDRDRAREQFF
TRBV7-2 NA CASSLVRGSGGPRDTQYF
TRBV6-5 NA CASSPGQGGGYTF
TRBV10-1 NA CASSDEGTSGRGEQFF
TRBV10-3 NA CATGPRDSGNTIYF
TRBV4-3 NA CASSHLAGANNEQFF
TRBV7-2 few CASRFTGSGNTIYF
TRBV5-1 many CASSSTGWGQGPYGYTF
TRBV30 few CAWSVLSGTGTDTQYF
TRBV10-3 NA CAISDPSQDRGAGYTF
TRBV19 NA CASKTSGYGEQFF
TRBV5-6 NA CASSLASGSYEQYF
TRBV10-3 NA CAISSGTGDKKLFF
TRBV2 once CASTIDRVTGELFF
TRBV5-1 NA CASSSGLAGGEQFF
TRBV6-6 NA CATTLAGERMDTQYF
TRBV18 few CASSGQSYEQYF